This T cell receptor (beta chain) originates from a study of blood T cell repertoires in COVID-19. Assay: immunoSEQ multiplex PCR; the TCRdb copy retains only in-frame clones and omits some. There are 140,000 or so clones in the sample; over 70% occur only once, and about 1.7% lies in the top ten. This CDR3 has 15 amino acids. Germline V lookup: CDR1 ENHRY, CDR2 SYGVKD. V gave up 2 bases and J gave up 0 bases; unmatched junction bases: 1. The V gene is TRBV10-3, the J gene TRBJ1-1; 9 bases are shared with TRBD1. This receptor was taken from a woman between 45 and 60 years old with acute or convalescent COVID-19. Material: peripheral blood. The CDR3 protein is CAISEGTGMNTEAFF. CDR3 nucleotide sequence: TGTGCCATCAGTGAGGGGACAGGGATGAACACTGAAGCTTTCTTT.